This record covers a single T cell receptor (beta chain). Its matching antigen is unknown. The sample originates from a study of vaccination and CD4 T cells after COVID-19. An Oncomine TCR Beta short-read assay was used to sequence the DNA from cultured CD4+ T cells. TCRdb re-derived calls from the PCR reads in MiXCR, one entry per CDR3 protein. The sample lists approximately 15,000 distinct CDR3 sequences, about 74% seen once, with about a sixth in the top ten. Treatment described: roughly 11-day PBMC culture with coronavirus spike peptide pools or control peptides (ViraFEST assay). V was cut by 2 bases and J by 6 bases, with 16 bases left in between. Germline-derived CDR1 and CDR2 are MDHEN and SYDVKM. The CDR3 runs 15 residues.

V gene TRBV28 combines with J gene TRBJ1-2; no definite D call. Sequencing was done on a sample of CD4+ T cells from blood, cultured in vitro. The sequence came from a human donor who had recovered from COVID-19. The CDR3 region is CASSLRASPVHGYTF. DNA for the CDR3: TGTGCCAGCAGTTTAAGGGCAAGTCCGGTCCATGGCTACACCTTC.